In this sample, the clone carrying this T cell receptor (beta chain) turned up a few times. Its target is unknown. TCRdb passed the 5' RACE reads through MiXCR, listing each CDR3 protein once. The sample lists under 400,000 distinct CDR3 sequences; approximately 8.7% were seen once. These data come from a study of identical twins. Findings and limits, study-wide: Memory repertoires lacked the insertion deficit that abundant cord blood beta clonotypes showed.

The CDR3 covers 14 residues. The ends lost 0 bases at V and 5 bases at J; junction bases unmatched: 4. The germline V gene encodes CDR1 DFQATT and CDR2 SNEGSKA (reference sequence). The chain couples TRBV20-1 to TRBJ2-1, with 7 positions matching TRBD2. This clonotype originated in a woman aged 50 to 60 in good health. The sample comprised naive T cells sorted from blood. CDR3 DNA sequence: TGCAGTGCTAGAGAGGGGCGGGGGAACAATGAGCAGTTCTTC. Translation: CSAREGRGNNEQFF.